A selection of T cell receptor beta chains follows, all from one sample in a study of cytomegalovirus exposure and HLA in healthy donors. The table came from immunoSEQ multiplex PCR; TCRdb's copy has only in-frame clones and leaves some out. The top ten hold 2.5% to 3.5% of the sample, which has about 140,000 clones, around 80% seen once. Sequences were obtained from PBMCs. Receptors originate from a woman in her thirties in good health and CMV-seronegative. CDR3s include the opening cysteine and the closing phenylalanine or tryptophan. Each record gives: clone size, D gene, J gene, V gene, CDR3 length, CDR3 protein, CDR3 DNA. The D gene is left open where the match is weak. Where a row states a size, it is once, few, many or the class of an expanded clone; other rows omit it.

few | . | TRBJ1-2 | TRBV2 | 13 | CASSVGSDYGYTF | TGTGCCAGCAGTGTCGGTTCGGACTATGGCTACACCTTC
once | . | TRBJ2-3 | TRBV27 | 12 | CASSSFPDTQYF | TGTGCCAGCAGTTCCTTCCCAGATACGCAGTATTTT
once | TRBD1 | TRBJ1-2 | TRBV9 | 14 | CASSARTGNYGYTF | TGTGCCAGCAGCGCACGGACAGGGAACTATGGCTACACCTTC
. | TRBD2 | TRBJ2-3 | TRBV7-2 | 14 | CASRGGGFPDTQYF | TGTGCCAGCAGGGGCGGGGGGTTCCCAGATACGCAGTATTTT
. | . | TRBJ1-1 | TRBV5-4 | 15 | CASSLVTAYNTEAFF | TGTGCCAGCAGCTTGGTCACAGCTTATAACACTGAAGCTTTCTTT
. | . | TRBJ2-7 | TRBV6-5 | 14 | CASSFRTTPYEQYF | TGTGCCAGCAGTTTCCGGACTACGCCCTACGAGCAGTACTTC
. | . | TRBJ2-3 | TRBV11-3 | 15 | CASSSSGVLSDTQYF | TGTGCCAGCAGCTCCAGCGGCGTACTATCAGATACGCAGTATTTT
. | TRBD1 | TRBJ1-2 | TRBV13 | 14 | CASSSRGQDGSYTF | TGTGCCAGCAGCTCACGAGGACAGGATGGAAGCTACACCTTC
few | TRBD1 | TRBJ1-1 | TRBV7-9 | 14 | CASSLLTGDTEAFF | TGTGCCAGCAGCTTACTCACAGGGGACACTGAAGCTTTCTTT
. | . | TRBJ2-2 | TRBV5-1 | 15 | CASSLDRAFTGELFF | TGCGCCAGCAGCTTGGACAGGGCATTCACCGGGGAGCTGTTTTTT
. | TRBD1 | TRBJ2-4 | TRBV5-4 | 16 | CASSPLGQGDKNIQYF | TGTGCCAGCAGCCCCCTGGGACAGGGGGACAAAAACATTCAGTACTTC
. | . | TRBJ2-5 | TRBV7-6 | 15 | CASSFTRQLTETQYF | TGTGCCAGCAGCTTTACGCGACAGTTGACGGAGACCCAGTACTTC
. | . | TRBJ1-5 | TRBV19 | 15 | CASSIAVYSNQPQHF | TGTGCCAGTAGTATAGCAGTTTATAGCAATCAGCCCCAGCATTTT
. | . | TRBJ1-5 | TRBV27 | 13 | CASSRGSNQPQHF | TGTGCCAGTAGCAGGGGTAGCAATCAGCCCCAGCATTTT
. | . | TRBJ2-5 | TRBV7-9 | 16 | CSSSPLPGRAQETQYF | TGTTCCAGCAGCCCCCTACCGGGAAGGGCCCAAGAGACCCAGTACTTC
. | TRBD2 | TRBJ2-2 | TRBV9 | 15 | CASSVGASGAGELFF | TGTGCCAGCAGCGTAGGGGCTAGCGGGGCCGGGGAGCTGTTTTTT
. | TRBD1 | TRBJ2-7 | TRBV30 | 14 | CAWARDSQREKQYF | TGTGCCTGGGCCCGGGACAGCCAGAGGGAAAAGCAGTACTTC
. | TRBD1 | TRBJ2-7 | TRBV19 | 13 | CASSRDSHYEQYF | TGTGCCAGTAGTAGGGACAGCCACTACGAGCAGTACTTC
. | TRBD2 | TRBJ2-3 | TRBV29-1 | 13 | CSVPGLGAWSQYF | TGCAGCGTCCCGGGACTAGGGGCTTGGTCGCAGTATTTT
. | . | TRBJ1-3 | TRBV18 | 14 | CASSPGGSGNTIYF | TGTGCCAGCTCACCTGGGGGGTCTGGAAACACCATATATTTT
. | . | TRBJ2-4 | TRBV6-6 | 11 | CASSYSREQYF | TGTGCCAGCAGTTACTCGAGGGAGCAGTACTTC
. | TRBD1 | TRBJ2-3 | TRBV2 | 16 | CASSEITGGVADTQYF | TGTGCCAGCAGTGAGATAACAGGGGGTGTGGCAGATACGCAGTATTTT
. | . | TRBJ2-2 | TRBV29-1 | 13 | CSVGQINTGELFF | TGCAGCGTTGGTCAGATCAACACCGGGGAGCTGTTTTTT
once | TRBD1 | TRBJ1-1 | TRBV29-1 | 14 | CSVESDRDHTEAFF | TGCAGCGTTGAGTCGGACAGGGATCACACTGAAGCTTTCTTT
. | . | TRBJ1-4 | TRBV10-3 | 15 | CAISDPTGPNEKLFF | TGTGCCATCAGTGACCCGACAGGTCCTAATGAAAAACTGTTTTTT
. | . | TRBJ1-5 | TRBV15 | 13 | CATSSDRSQPQHF | TGTGCCACCAGCAGCGATCGTAGTCAGCCCCAGCATTTT
. | . | TRBJ1-2 | TRBV30 | 14 | CARDSGQGLYGYTF | TGTGCCCGAGATTCAGGGCAGGGGCTTTATGGCTACACCTTC
. | TRBD1 | TRBJ2-2 | TRBV5-1 | 17 | CASSFLEGQANTGELFF | TGCGCCAGCAGCTTCCTAGAGGGACAGGCTAACACCGGGGAGCTGTTTTTT
once | . | TRBJ1-1 | TRBV11-3 | 16 | CASSLSSVQGGSEAFF | TGTGCCAGCAGCTTATCCTCAGTTCAGGGTGGGTCGGAGGCTTTCTTT
once | TRBD1 | TRBJ1-1 | TRBV2 | 15 | CASSEKATGGTEAFF | TGTGCCAGCAGTGAAAAGGCGACAGGGGGGACTGAAGCTTTCTTT
few | TRBD1 | TRBJ2-7 | TRBV28 | 15 | CASSQLPGQGAEQYF | TGTGCCAGCAGCCAGCTTCCGGGACAGGGAGCCGAGCAGTACTTC
. | . | TRBJ1-1 | TRBV28 | 14 | CASSPPSGNTEAFF | TGTGCCAGCAGTCCCCCCTCAGGGAACACTGAAGCTTTCTTT
. | TRBD1 | TRBJ1-4 | TRBV5-4 | 15 | CASSLGTGEDEKLFF | TGTGCCAGCAGCTTGGGGACAGGGGAAGATGAAAAACTGTTTTTT
. | TRBD2 | TRBJ2-7 | TRBV7-6 | 13 | CASAGLGGGEQYF | TGTGCCAGCGCGGGACTAGGAGGTGGGGAGCAGTACTTC
. | . | TRBJ2-7 | TRBV30 | 12 | CAWSPRGGGQYF | TGTGCCTGGAGTCCTAGGGGAGGGGGGCAGTACTTC
. | . | TRBJ1-2 | TRBV30 | 12 | CAWSHSQPGYTF | TGTGCCTGGTCGCACAGCCAGCCTGGCTACACCTTC
. | TRBD2 | TRBJ2-5 | TRBV5-1 | 15 | CASSGGDASWETQYF | TGCGCCAGCAGCGGGGGGGACGCTAGCTGGGAGACCCAGTACTTC
. | TRBD1 | TRBJ1-2 | TRBV5-1 | 15 | CASSFGQGALYGYTF | TGCGCCAGCAGCTTTGGACAGGGGGCCCTCTATGGCTACACCTTC
. | . | TRBJ1-5 | TRBV30 | 13 | CAWSVRAEQPQHF | TGTGCCTGGAGTGTCAGGGCTGAGCAGCCCCAGCATTTT
. | TRBD1 | TRBJ1-1 | TRBV5-1 | 15 | CASSLGTGEDTEAFF | TGCGCCAGCAGCTTGGGGACAGGGGAGGACACTGAAGCTTTCTTT
. | . | TRBJ1-1 | TRBV5-4 | 14 | CASSHTHVNTEAFF | TGTGCCAGCAGTCACACACACGTGAACACTGAAGCTTTCTTT
. | TRBD2 | TRBJ2-5 | TRBV4-2 | 14 | CASSQAGGGETQYF | TGTGCCAGCAGCCAAGCGGGAGGCGGGGAGACCCAGTACTTC
. | . | TRBJ2-7 | TRBV27 | 12 | CASSPNSYEQYF | TGTGCCAGCAGTCCAAATTCCTACGAGCAGTACTTC
. | . | TRBJ1-1 | TRBV4-1 | 13 | CASSQEKGLEAFF | TGCGCCAGCAGCCAAGAGAAGGGACTCGAAGCTTTCTTT
. | . | TRBJ1-4 | TRBV7-9 | 15 | CASSPPARGGEKLFF | TGTGCCAGCAGCCCCCCCGCCAGGGGAGGGGAAAAACTGTTTTTT
once | . | TRBJ1-1 | TRBV27 | 14 | CASSPGSGRTEAFF | TGTGCCAGCAGTCCCGGGTCAGGGCGGACTGAAGCTTTCTTT
. | . | TRBJ1-5 | TRBV7-3 | 15 | CASSLTGGVGQPQHF | TGTGCCAGCAGCTTAACGGGGGGTGTTGGTCAGCCCCAGCATTTT
once | . | TRBJ2-3 | TRBV5-1 | 15 | CASSLAARFTDTQYF | TGCGCCAGCAGCTTGGCCGCGCGGTTCACAGATACGCAGTATTTT
. | . | TRBJ1-1 | TRBV7-9 | 13 | CASSRQFNTEAFF | TGTGCCAGCAGCAGACAGTTTAACACTGAAGCTTTCTTT
many | . | TRBJ2-2 | TRBV27 | 14 | CASSLSGLAGELFF | TGTGCCAGCAGTTTGTCGGGACTCGCCGGGGAGCTGTTTTTT
few | TRBD1 | TRBJ2-7 | TRBV25-1 | 15 | CASSQQTGASHEQYF | TGTGCCAGCAGTCAGCAGACAGGGGCCAGCCACGAGCAGTACTTC
once | . | TRBJ2-1 | TRBV18 | 14 | CASSRRDSYNEQFF | TGTGCCAGCTCACGGCGGGACTCCTACAATGAGCAGTTCTTC
. | . | TRBJ1-3 | TRBV16 | 16 | CASSQFDSLSGNTIYF | TGTGCCAGCAGCCAATTCGACAGCCTCTCTGGAAACACCATATATTTT
. | . | TRBJ2-7 | TRBV7-9 | 14 | CASSFGQGIYEQYF | TGTGCCAGCAGCTTCGGTCAGGGAATCTACGAGCAGTACTTC
few | . | TRBJ1-4 | TRBV5-1 | 16 | CASSLLGSGLGEKLFF | TGCGCCAGCAGCTTGCTAGGGAGCGGGTTAGGTGAAAAACTGTTTTTT
. | . | TRBJ2-7 | TRBV7-2 | 14 | CASSLGGGIHEQYF | TGTGCCAGCAGCTTAGGGGGCGGGATTCATGAGCAGTACTTC
. | . | TRBJ1-5 | TRBV5-8 | 14 | CASSAGTLNQPQHF | TGTGCCAGCAGCGCCGGGACTCTAAATCAGCCCCAGCATTTT